Following are 10 T cell receptor beta chains from one sample sequenced in a study of blood T cells in healthy people across ages. A second 7 to 11 cycle PCR used barcoded and J-beta primers. Using its own MiXCR run on the 5' RACE reads, TCRdb lists one record per CDR3 protein. The table lists some 1.7 million distinct CDR3 sequences, about 30% of them singletons. Sequencing input: blood. These receptors originate from a woman aged 25 to 39 in good health.

This rearrangement joins TRBV5-1 to TRBJ2-5; D might be TRBD2 (6 bases). The CDR3 contains 14 residues. Germline V gene sequence: CDR1 SGHRS, CDR2 YFSETQ. V gave up 0 bases and J gave up 4 bases, with 10 bases separating them. CDR3 loop: CASSLEPGVETQYF. CDR3 coding DNA: TGCGCCAGCAGCTTGGAACCGGGAGTAGAGACCCAGTACTTC.

As to this clonotype: A much bigger clone sits one base away, suggesting this may be a read error. V gene TRBV10-3 combines with J gene TRBJ2-1; D remains ambiguous. The germline CDR1 and CDR2 sequences are ENHRY and SYGVKD. The CDR3 covers 12 residues. The ends were cut back, 4 bases at V and 8 bases at J, with 9 bases in the middle. The CDR3 DNA sequence: TGTGCCATCAGTGGGAAAGGGTATGAGCAGTTCTTC. Protein: CAISGKGYEQFF.

The chain uses TRBV20-1 and TRBJ2-2; 7 bases map to TRBD2. The CDR3 is 13 amino acids. Germline V gene lookup returns CDR1 DFQATT and CDR2 SNEGSKA (reference sequence). Trimming took 2 bases from V and 5 from J; bases not matched to a gene: 2. In DNA form, the CDR3 reads TGCAGTGCTAGATTCGGGAGGACCGGGGAGCTGTTTTTT. Protein product: CSARFGRTGELFF.

The chain couples TRBV5-1 to TRBJ1-2; a weak D match, TRBD1 (5 bases). V gave up 5 bases and J gave up 2 bases, with 16 bases separating them. The CDR3 sequence is 15 residues long. Germline loops: CDR1 SGHRS, CDR2 YFSETQ. The CDR3 protein is CASRAAAGNNYGYTF. The DNA for the CDR3 is TGCGCCAGCAGGGCGGCGGCAGGGAACAACTATGGCTACACCTTC.

The CDR3 region is CASSVQQSSGANVLTF. In DNA form, the CDR3 reads TGCGCCAGCAGCGTCCAACAGAGCTCTGGGGCCAACGTCCTGACTTTC. This chain connects TRBV5-1 to TRBJ2-6; D is unclear. The V gene lost 4 bases and the J gene lost 0 bases, with 11 bases spanning the gap. Looked up from germline, CDR1 is SGHRS and CDR2 is YFSETQ. This CDR3 spans 16 amino acids. The variable domain in full, completed from reference TRBV5-1 and TRBJ2-6, reads KAGVTQTPRYLIKTRGQQVTLSCSPISGHRSVSWYQQTPGQGLQFLFEYFSETQRNKGNFPGRFSGRQFSNSRSEMNVSTLELGDSALYLCASSVQQSSGANVLTFGAGSRLTVL.

This clonotype was found many times. The V and J genes are TRBV12-3 or TRBV12-4 and TRBJ2-4; no firm D call. Trimming cost V 4 bases and J 0 bases, with 10 bases left between them. The CDR3 consists of 15 residues. The CDR3 protein is CASSSQSLAKNIQYF. The CDR3 DNA reads as TGTGCCAGCAGTTCTCAGAGCCTAGCCAAAAACATTCAGTACTTC.

This clonotype was detected ten times or more. The chain joins TRBV7-6 to TRBJ2-3, with TRBD1 as a possible D gene (5 bases). Germline CDR1 SGHVS, CDR2 FNYEAQ. Trimming cost V 6 bases and J 2 bases, with 9 bases left between them. The CDR3 loop spans 13 amino acids. The DNA of the CDR3 is TGTGCCAGCAGAAGACAGCCCACAGATACGCAGTATTTT. Encoded protein: CASRRQPTDTQYF.

This clonotype was detected only a few times. A read error may account for a junction end that differs from germline. The rearrangement joins TRBV7-7 to TRBJ2-1; weak D call: TRBD2 (6 bases). The CDR3 totals 14 residues. Germline values: CDR1 SSHAT, CDR2 FNYEAQ (reference sequence). The DNA of the CDR3 is TGTGCCGGCAGCCCGGACGGGAGCTACAATGAGCAGTTCTTC. Its translation is CAGSPDGSYNEQFF. Using reference TRBV7-7 and TRBJ2-1 for the parts outside the CDR3, the full variable domain is GAGVSQSPRYKVTKRGQDVTLRCDPISSHATLYWYQQALGQGPEFLTYFNYEAQPDKSGLPSDRFSAERPEGSISTLTIQRTEQRDSAMYRCAGSPDGSYNEQFFGPGTRLTVL.

A few counts support this clonotype. V gene TRBV6-5 combines with J gene TRBJ2-5; D remains ambiguous. TRBJ2-1 matches the DNA end more closely, so the J call is doubtful. The CDR3 spans 13 residues. From germline, CDR1 is MNHEY and CDR2 SVGAGI. CDR3 DNA sequence: TGTGCCAGCGGGTTTTGGAAGAAAGAGACCCAGTTCTTC. It yields the protein CASGFWKKETQFF.

This clonotype occurred a few times. The chain carries TRBV28 and TRBJ1-4, with D tentatively TRBD1 (5 bases). CDR3 size: 15 residues. The ends were cut back, 2 bases at V and 7 bases at J, with 14 bases in the middle. Germline CDR1 MDHEN, CDR2 SYDVKM. The CDR3 nucleotides read TGTGCCAGCAGTTTACCCCAGGGAGGAGGTGAAAAACTGTTTTTT. This sequence encodes CASSLPQGGGEKLFF.